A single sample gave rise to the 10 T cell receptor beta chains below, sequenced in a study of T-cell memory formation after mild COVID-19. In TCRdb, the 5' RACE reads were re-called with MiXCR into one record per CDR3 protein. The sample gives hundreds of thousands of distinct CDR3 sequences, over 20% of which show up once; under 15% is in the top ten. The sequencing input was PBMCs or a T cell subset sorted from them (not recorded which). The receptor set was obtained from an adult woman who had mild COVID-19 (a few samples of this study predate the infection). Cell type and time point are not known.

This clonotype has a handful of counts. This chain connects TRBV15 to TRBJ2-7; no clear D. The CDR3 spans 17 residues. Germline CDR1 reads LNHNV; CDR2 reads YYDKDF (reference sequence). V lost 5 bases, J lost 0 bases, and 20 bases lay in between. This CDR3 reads CATSGRQIGQSSYEQYF. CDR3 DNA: TGTGCCACCAGCGGGCGTCAGATAGGGCAGTCCTCCTACGAGCAGTACTTC.

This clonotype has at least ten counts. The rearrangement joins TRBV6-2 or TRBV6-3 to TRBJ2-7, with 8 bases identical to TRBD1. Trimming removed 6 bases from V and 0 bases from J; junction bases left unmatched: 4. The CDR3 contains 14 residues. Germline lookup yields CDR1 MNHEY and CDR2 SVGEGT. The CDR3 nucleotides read TGTGCCAGCAGGACCGGGACAGGCTCCTACGAGCAGTACTTC. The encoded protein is CASRTGTGSYEQYF.

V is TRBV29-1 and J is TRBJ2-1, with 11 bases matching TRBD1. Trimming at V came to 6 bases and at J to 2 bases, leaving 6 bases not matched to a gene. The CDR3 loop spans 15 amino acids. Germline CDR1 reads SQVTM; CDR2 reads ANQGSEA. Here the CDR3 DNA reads TGCAGCGTAGCCACGGGACAGGGGGCCTACAATGAGCAGTTCTTC. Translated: CSVATGQGAYNEQFF.

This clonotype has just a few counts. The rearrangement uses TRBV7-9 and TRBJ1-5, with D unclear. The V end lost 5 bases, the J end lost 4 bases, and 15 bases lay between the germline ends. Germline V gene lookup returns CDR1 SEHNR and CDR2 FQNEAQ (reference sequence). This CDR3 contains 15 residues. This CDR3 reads CASSPGLRDNQPQHF. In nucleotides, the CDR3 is TGTGCCAGCAGCCCCGGACTGAGGGATAATCAGCCCCAGCATTTT.

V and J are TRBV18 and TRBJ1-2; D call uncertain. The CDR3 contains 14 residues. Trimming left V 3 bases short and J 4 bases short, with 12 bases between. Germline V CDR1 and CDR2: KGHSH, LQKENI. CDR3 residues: CASSPEGLAYGYTF. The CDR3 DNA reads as TGTGCCAGCTCACCGGAAGGATTGGCCTATGGCTACACCTTC.

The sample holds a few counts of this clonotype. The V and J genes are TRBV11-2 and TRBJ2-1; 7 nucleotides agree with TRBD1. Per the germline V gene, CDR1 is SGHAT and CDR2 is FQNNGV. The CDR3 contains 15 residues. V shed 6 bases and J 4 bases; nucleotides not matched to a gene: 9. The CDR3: CASRRPGQPYNEQFF. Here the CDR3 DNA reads TGTGCCAGCAGACGTCCGGGACAGCCGTACAATGAGCAGTTCTTC.

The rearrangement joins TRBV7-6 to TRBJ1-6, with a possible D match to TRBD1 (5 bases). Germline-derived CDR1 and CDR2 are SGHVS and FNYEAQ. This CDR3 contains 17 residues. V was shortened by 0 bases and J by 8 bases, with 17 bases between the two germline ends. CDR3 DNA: TGTGCCAGCAGCTTAGCGCCGAGGGGACCCCTCGATTCACCCCTCCACTTT. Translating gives CASSLAPRGPLDSPLHF.

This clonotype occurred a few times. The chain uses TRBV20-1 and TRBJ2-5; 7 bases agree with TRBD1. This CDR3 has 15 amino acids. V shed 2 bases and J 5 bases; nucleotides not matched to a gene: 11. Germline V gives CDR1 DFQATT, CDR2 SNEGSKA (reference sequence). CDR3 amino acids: CSARPNTGVLETQYF. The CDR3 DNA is TGCAGTGCTAGACCCAACACAGGGGTTTTGGAGACCCAGTACTTC.

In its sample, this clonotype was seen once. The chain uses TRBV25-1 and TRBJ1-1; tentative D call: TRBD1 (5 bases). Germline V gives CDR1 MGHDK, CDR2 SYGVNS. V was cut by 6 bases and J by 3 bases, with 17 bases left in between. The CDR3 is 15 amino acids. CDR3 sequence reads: CASRGSRGVDTEAFF. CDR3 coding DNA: TGTGCCAGCAGGGGATCCCGGGGGGTGGACACTGAAGCTTTCTTT.

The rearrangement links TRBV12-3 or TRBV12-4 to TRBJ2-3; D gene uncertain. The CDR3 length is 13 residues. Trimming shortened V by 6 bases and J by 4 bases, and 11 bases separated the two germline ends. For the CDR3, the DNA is TGTGCCAGCAGCTCACCGAGCCCAGATACGCAGTATTTT. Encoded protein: CASSSPSPDTQYF.